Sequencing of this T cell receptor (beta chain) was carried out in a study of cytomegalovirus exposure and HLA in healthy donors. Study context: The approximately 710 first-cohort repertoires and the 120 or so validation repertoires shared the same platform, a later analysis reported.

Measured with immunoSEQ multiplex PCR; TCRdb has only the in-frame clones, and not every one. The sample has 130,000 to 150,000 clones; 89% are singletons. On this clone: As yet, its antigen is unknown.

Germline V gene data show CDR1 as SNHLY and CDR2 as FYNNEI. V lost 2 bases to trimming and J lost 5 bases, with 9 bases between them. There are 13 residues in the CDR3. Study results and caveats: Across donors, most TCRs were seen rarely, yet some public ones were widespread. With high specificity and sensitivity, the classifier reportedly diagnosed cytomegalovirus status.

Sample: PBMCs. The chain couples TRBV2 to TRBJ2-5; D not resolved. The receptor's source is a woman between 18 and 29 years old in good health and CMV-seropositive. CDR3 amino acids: CASSENPRETQYF. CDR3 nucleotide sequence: TGTGCCAGCAGTGAAAATCCCCGGGAGACCCAGTACTTC. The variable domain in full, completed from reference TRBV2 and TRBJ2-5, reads EPEVTQTPSHQVTQMGQEVILRCVPISNHLYFYWYRQILGQKVEFLVSFYNNEISEKSEIFDDQFSVERPDGSNFTLKIRSTKLEDSAMYFCASSENPRETQYFGPGTRLLVL.